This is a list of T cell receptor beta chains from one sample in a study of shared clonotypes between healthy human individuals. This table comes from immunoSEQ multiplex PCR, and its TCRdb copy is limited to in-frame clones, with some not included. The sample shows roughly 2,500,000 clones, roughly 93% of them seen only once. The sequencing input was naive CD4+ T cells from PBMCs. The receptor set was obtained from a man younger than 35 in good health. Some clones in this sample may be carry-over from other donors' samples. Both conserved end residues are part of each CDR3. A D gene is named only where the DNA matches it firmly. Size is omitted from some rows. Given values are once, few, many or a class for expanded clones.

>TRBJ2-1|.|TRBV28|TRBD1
CASSLSAGGYYNEQFF
TGTGCCAGCAGTTTATCGGCAGGGGGCTACTACAATGAGCAGTTCTTC
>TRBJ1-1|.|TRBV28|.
CASSWGGTEAFF
TGTGCCAGCAGTTGGGGGGGCACTGAAGCTTTCTTT
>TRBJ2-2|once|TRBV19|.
CASSTGLTGELFF
TGTGCCAGTAGTACCGGACTCACCGGGGAGCTGTTTTTT
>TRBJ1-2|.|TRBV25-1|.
CASSDTRPYYGYTF
TGTGCCAGCAGTGATACAAGGCCCTACTATGGCTACACCTTC
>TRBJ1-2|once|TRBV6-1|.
CASMPGQPYNYGYTF
TGTGCCAGCATGCCAGGCCAACCGTATAACTATGGCTACACCTTC
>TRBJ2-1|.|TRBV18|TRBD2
CASSELAGVIEQFF
TGTGCCAGCTCAGAACTAGCGGGAGTAATTGAGCAGTTCTTC
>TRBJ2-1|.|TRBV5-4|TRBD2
CASSLGGLREGKNEQFF
TGTGCCAGCAGCTTGGGGGGTCTGCGGGAGGGCAAGAATGAGCAGTTCTTC
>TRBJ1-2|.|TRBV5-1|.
CASSLGRTANYGYTF
TGCGCCAGCAGCTTGGGGCGGACAGCTAACTATGGCTACACCTTC
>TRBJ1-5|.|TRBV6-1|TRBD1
CASRRRQGPNQPQHF
TGTGCCAGCAGGCGAAGACAGGGGCCAAATCAGCCCCAGCATTTT
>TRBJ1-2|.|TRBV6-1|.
CASSNGPGLGYTF
TGTGCCAGCAGTAACGGACCAGGGCTTGGCTACACCTTC
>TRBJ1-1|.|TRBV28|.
CASSRGGSATEAFF
TGTGCCAGCAGTCGCGGGGGGAGCGCAACTGAAGCTTTCTTT
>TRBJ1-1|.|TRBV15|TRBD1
CATRPGQGEIETEAFF
TGTGCCACCAGACCGGGACAGGGAGAAATTGAGACTGAAGCTTTCTTT
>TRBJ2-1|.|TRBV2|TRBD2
CASNRLAGGLEQFF
TGTGCCAGCAATCGACTAGCGGGAGGCCTCGAGCAGTTCTTC
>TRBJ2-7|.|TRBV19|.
CASSIVSDIRYEQYF
TGTGCCAGTAGTATTGTGAGTGACATTCGATACGAGCAGTACTTC
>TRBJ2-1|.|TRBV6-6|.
CASSLSPPYNEQFF
TGTGCCAGCAGCCTGAGCCCCCCCTACAATGAGCAGTTCTTC
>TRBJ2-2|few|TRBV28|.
CASSQSTFGTGELFF
TGTGCCAGCAGTCAGAGTACTTTTGGGACCGGGGAGCTGTTTTTT
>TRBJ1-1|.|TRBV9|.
CASSVAPLAEAFF
TGTGCCAGCAGCGTCGCCCCCCTGGCTGAAGCTTTCTTT
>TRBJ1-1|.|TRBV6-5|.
CATVRLMNTEAFF
TGTGCCACCGTCCGGCTGATGAACACTGAAGCTTTCTTT
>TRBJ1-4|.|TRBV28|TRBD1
CASRRTGVWEKLFF
TGTGCCAGCAGGCGGACAGGGGTTTGGGAAAAACTGTTTTTT
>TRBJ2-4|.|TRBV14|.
CASGLGVGGNIQYF
TGTGCCAGCGGATTAGGGGTAGGGGGAAACATTCAGTACTTC
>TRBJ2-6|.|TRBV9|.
CASSDTGTGANVLTF
TGTGCCAGCAGCGACACAGGCACCGGGGCCAACGTCCTGACTTTC
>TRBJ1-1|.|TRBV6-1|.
CASSEWGPNTEAFF
TGTGCCAGCAGTGAATGGGGGCCGAACACTGAAGCTTTCTTT
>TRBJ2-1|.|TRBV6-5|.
CASSPSGGSYNEQFF
TGTGCCAGCAGCCCCTCGGGCGGCTCCTACAATGAGCAGTTCTTC
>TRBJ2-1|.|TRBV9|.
CASSLDRDPYNEQFF
TGTGCCAGCAGCCTAGACCGGGATCCTTACAATGAGCAGTTCTTC
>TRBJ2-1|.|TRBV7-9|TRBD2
CASSLVILAGEGHEQFF
TGTGCCAGCAGCTTAGTGATTCTAGCGGGAGAAGGTCATGAGCAGTTCTTC
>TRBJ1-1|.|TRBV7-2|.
CASSGRLNTEAFF
TGTGCCAGCAGCGGGAGGTTGAACACTGAAGCTTTCTTT
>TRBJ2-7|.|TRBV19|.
CASSKDRATEQYF
TGTGCCAGTAGTAAGGATCGGGCCACAGAGCAGTACTTC
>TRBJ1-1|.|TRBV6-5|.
CASSYSSSYTEAFF
TGTGCCAGCAGTTACTCTTCCAGTTACACTGAAGCTTTCTTT
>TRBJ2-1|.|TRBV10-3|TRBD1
CAISEHTFPGQGLNEQFF
TGTGCCATCAGTGAGCATACGTTTCCGGGACAGGGGTTGAATGAGCAGTTCTTC
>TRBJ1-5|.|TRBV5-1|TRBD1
CASSPEQGVGQPQHF
TGCGCCAGCAGCCCAGAACAGGGGGTGGGTCAGCCCCAGCATTTT
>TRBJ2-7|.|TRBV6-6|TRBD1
CASSTRTGFLSYEQYF
TGTGCCAGCAGTACGCGGACAGGGTTTCTCTCCTACGAGCAGTACTTC
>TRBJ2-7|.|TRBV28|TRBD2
CASSLAGGLIEQYF
TGTGCCAGCAGTTTAGCGGGAGGGCTAATCGAGCAGTACTTC
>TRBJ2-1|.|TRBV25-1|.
CASSNPGVLGGEQFF
TGTGCCAGTTCAAATCCAGGGGTATTGGGGGGTGAGCAGTTCTTC
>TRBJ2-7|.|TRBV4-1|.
CASSRRAEGRWYEQYF
TGCGCCAGCAGCCGGCGCGCGGAGGGGCGGTGGTACGAGCAGTACTTC